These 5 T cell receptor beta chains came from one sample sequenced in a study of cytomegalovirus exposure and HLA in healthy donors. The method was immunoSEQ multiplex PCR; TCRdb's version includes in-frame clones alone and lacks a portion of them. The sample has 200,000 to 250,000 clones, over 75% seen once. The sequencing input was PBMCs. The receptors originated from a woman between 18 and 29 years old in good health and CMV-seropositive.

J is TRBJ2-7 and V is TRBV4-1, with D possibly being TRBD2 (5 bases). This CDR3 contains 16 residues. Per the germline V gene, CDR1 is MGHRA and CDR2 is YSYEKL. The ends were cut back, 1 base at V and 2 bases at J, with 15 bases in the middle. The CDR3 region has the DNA TGCGCCAGCAGCCAAGCCCTGGGTCGGGGAACCTACGAGCAGTACTTC. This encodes CASSQALGRGTYEQYF.

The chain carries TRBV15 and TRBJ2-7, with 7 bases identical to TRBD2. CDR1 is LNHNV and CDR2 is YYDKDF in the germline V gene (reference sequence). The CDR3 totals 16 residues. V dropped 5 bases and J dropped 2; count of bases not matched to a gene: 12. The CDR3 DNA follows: TGTGCCACCAGCTCCCAGGATCGGGACTATACCTACGAGCAGTACTTC. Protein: CATSSQDRDYTYEQYF.

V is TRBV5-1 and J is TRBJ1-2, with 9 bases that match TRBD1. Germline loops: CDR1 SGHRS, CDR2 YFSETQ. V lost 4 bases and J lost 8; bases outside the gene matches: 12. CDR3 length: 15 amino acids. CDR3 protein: CASSLGTGKIGGYTF. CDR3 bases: TGCGCCAGCAGCCTCGGGACAGGGAAGATAGGCGGCTACACCTTC.

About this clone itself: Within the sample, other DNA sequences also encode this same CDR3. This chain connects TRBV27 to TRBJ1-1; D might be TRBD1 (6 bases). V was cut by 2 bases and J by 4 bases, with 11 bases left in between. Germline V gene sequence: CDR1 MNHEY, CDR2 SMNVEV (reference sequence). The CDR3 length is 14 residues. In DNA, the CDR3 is TGTGCCAGCAGTTTAGGGGGCGCGGGCACTGAAGCTTTCTTT. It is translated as CASSLGGAGTEAFF.

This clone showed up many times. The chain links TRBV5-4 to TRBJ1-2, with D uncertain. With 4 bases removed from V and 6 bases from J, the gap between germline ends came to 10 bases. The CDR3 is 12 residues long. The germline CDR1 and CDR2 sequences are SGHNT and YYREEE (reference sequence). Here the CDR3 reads CASSLTSDGYTF. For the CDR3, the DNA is TGTGCCAGCAGCCTCACATCAGATGGCTACACCTTC.